This passage covers 24 T cell receptor beta chains from one sample sequenced in a study of T cell responses to AZD1222 COVID-19 vaccine. The repertoire was sequenced with immunoSEQ multiplex PCR; TCRdb's copy has only in-frame clones and lacks some. The sample includes 97,000 or so clones, approximately 86% of them seen just once. Sample: peripheral blood, taken on day 0 of AZD1222 vaccination. The receptor set was obtained from an adult in good health.

This clone was observed a handful of times. The chain has TRBV19 and TRBJ2-2, with 7 positions matching TRBD2. Per the germline V gene, CDR1 is LNHDA and CDR2 is SQIVND (reference sequence). J was trimmed by 6 bases and V by 1 base; bases with no gene match: 2. The CDR3 has 14 amino acids. The CDR3: CASSIVAGSGELFF. The CDR3 nucleotides are TGTGCCAGTAGTATAGTAGCGGGTTCCGGGGAGCTGTTTTTT.

The gene calls are TRBV7-6 and TRBJ2-7; D possibly uses TRBD1 or TRBD2 (5 bases each). Germline V gene data show CDR1 as SGHVS and CDR2 as FNYEAQ. V gave up 5 bases and J gave up 4 bases, with 24 bases separating them. The CDR3 has 17 residues. The CDR3 reads CASSQLPGPQDKYEQYF. CDR3 coding DNA: TGTGCCAGCAGCCAACTACCGGGACCCCAAGATAAATACGAGCAGTACTTC.

The genes are TRBV4-3 and TRBJ2-6, with TRBD1 matching over 9 bases. CDR1 is LGHNA, CDR2 YSLEER, per germline. V shed 1 base, J shed 2 bases, and the junction held 12 bases outside the gene matches. This CDR3 comprises 20 residues. The CDR3 spells CASSQALPGQGNPGANVLTF. The CDR3 DNA sequence: TGCGCCAGCAGCCAAGCACTACCGGGACAGGGTAACCCTGGGGCCAACGTCCTGACTTTC.

This chain uses TRBV7-2 with TRBJ2-7; 11 bases align to TRBD1. J lost 5 bases, V lost 3 bases, and 3 bases had no gene match. CDR3 size: 14 residues. The V gene's germline CDR1 is SGHTA and CDR2 FQGNSA. The CDR3 bases are TGTGCCAGCAGCTTCGGACAGGGGGCAAACGAGCAGTACTTC. Translated, it gives CASSFGQGANEQYF.

The J gene is TRBJ1-2, the V gene TRBV2; D is perhaps TRBD1 (5 bases). The germline V and J ends were trimmed by 7 bases and 8 bases, with 17 bases remaining between them. The CDR3 is 13 amino acids. In germline, CDR1 is SNHLY, CDR2 FYNNEI. The CDR3 sequence is CASTPAGMGGYTF. CDR3 sequence (DNA): TGTGCCAGCACCCCGGCAGGGATGGGAGGCTACACCTTC.

The chain employs TRBV6-1 and TRBJ1-5, with TRBD1 matching over 10 bases. CDR3 size: 16 residues. V was clipped by 1 base and J by 6 bases; unmatched bases: 6. CDR1 MNHNS and CDR2 SASEGT come from the germline V gene. The CDR3 is CASSEVGQGFSQPQHF. In DNA form, the CDR3 reads TGTGCCAGCAGTGAAGTGGGACAGGGGTTCAGTCAGCCCCAGCATTTT.

CDR3 amino acids: CASSPKRTVIYEQYF. CDR3 in DNA: TGTGCCAGCAGCCCAAAGAGGACAGTTATCTACGAGCAGTACTTC. The genes are TRBV3-1 (or the pseudogene TRBV3-2) and TRBJ2-7; a possible D gene is TRBD1 (6 bases). This CDR3 is 15 amino acids long. CDR1 and CDR2 (germline): LGHDT, YNNKEL (reference sequence). The ends were cut back, 4 bases at V and 3 bases at J, with 16 bases in the middle.

The count of this clone is one. This sequence joins TRBV14 and TRBJ1-1; TRBD1 matches at 7 bases. Trimming removed 1 base from V and 11 bases from J; junction bases left unmatched: 10. Germline loops: CDR1 SGHDN, CDR2 FVKESK. The CDR3 consists of 14 residues. CDR3 bases: TGTGCCAGCAGCCAAGCAAACAGGGGCTTGGGGGCTTTCTTT. It specifies CASSQANRGLGAFF.

This chain links TRBV6-1 with TRBJ2-2, with unresolved D. The V end was cut by 0 bases, the J end by 7 bases, with 6 bases between. Germline V lookup: CDR1 MNHNS, CDR2 SASEGT. The CDR3 has 13 residues. The CDR3 region is CASSEALGGELFF. As DNA, the CDR3 is TGTGCCAGCAGTGAAGCGCTCGGCGGGGAGCTGTTTTTT.

The CDR3 DNA follows: TGTGCCAGCAGCCGGATGGGGACTAGCGGGGGGGCCAAGTATTTT. Protein: CASSRMGTSGGAKYF. This chain joins TRBV11-2 and TRBJ2-3; 16 bases match TRBD2. Unmatched junction bases numbered 9, after V lost 5 bases and J lost 13 bases. The CDR3 contains 15 residues. In germline, CDR1 is SGHAT, CDR2 FQNNGV. The full variable domain, completed using reference TRBV11-2 and TRBJ2-3, is EAGVAQSPRYKIIEKRQSVAFWCNPISGHATLYWYQQILGQGPKLLIQFQNNGVVDDSQLPKDRFSAERLKGVDSTLKIQPAKLEDSAVYLCASSRMGTSGGAKYFGPGTRLTVL.

DNA for the CDR3: TGTGCCAGCAGTTCCCCGCTTAGGGGGTACGTTAATTCACCCCTCCACTTT. It translates to CASSSPLRGYVNSPLHF. This sequence joins TRBV27 and TRBJ1-6; D possibly corresponds to TRBD1 (6 bases). With 4 bases removed from V and 6 bases from J, the gap between germline ends came to 19 bases. Per germline, CDR1 MNHEY and CDR2 SMNVEV (reference sequence). The CDR3 totals 17 residues.

The J gene is TRBJ1-6, the V gene TRBV6-5; 8 bases map to TRBD1. With V trimmed by 6 bases and J by 6 bases, 7 bases remained unmatched. This CDR3 contains 15 residues. In germline, CDR1 is MNHEY, CDR2 SVGAGI. The CDR3 reads CASSLQGEGNSPLHF. The CDR3 DNA sequence: TGTGCCAGCAGCCTACAGGGGGAAGGTAATTCACCCCTCCACTTT.

V and J are TRBV11-2 and TRBJ2-5, with D uncertain. Trimming took off 3 bases at V and 1 base at J, with 6 bases between the two ends. The CDR3 length is 13 residues. Germline V CDR1 and CDR2: SGHAT, FQNNGV. The CDR3 DNA sequence: TGTGCCAGCAGCTTTGGCTTCCAAGAGACCCAGTACTTC. This sequence encodes CASSFGFQETQYF.

This clone appeared once. V gene TRBV29-1 combines with J gene TRBJ2-7; possible D gene TRBD1, 6 bases. V gave up 3 bases and J gave up 4 bases, with 22 bases separating them. From germline, CDR1 is SQVTM and CDR2 ANQGSEA. The CDR3 length is 16 residues. CDR3 amino acids: CSVEQHQSGAGYEQYF. CDR3 DNA: TGCAGCGTTGAGCAACACCAGTCAGGGGCGGGTTACGAGCAGTACTTC.

The chain combines TRBV5-1 with TRBJ1-1, with D possibly TRBD1 on 5 matching bases. The length of the CDR3 is 14 residues. V dropped 0 bases and J dropped 4 bases, with 10 bases sitting between them. Germline loops: CDR1 SGHRS, CDR2 YFSETQ. The CDR3 bases are TGCGCCAGCAGCTTGGAGATGGGGGTCACTGAAGCTTTCTTT. It codes for CASSLEMGVTEAFF.

The V call is TRBV19, the J call TRBJ1-1; a possible D gene is TRBD1 (5 bases). Trimming left V 4 bases short and J 4 bases short, with 19 bases between. Germline V lookup: CDR1 LNHDA, CDR2 SQIVND (reference sequence). The length of the CDR3 is 16 residues. The CDR3, as DNA: TGTGCCAGTAGTACCTCCCGGGGGTGGGGTGGCACTGAAGCTTTCTTT. Translated, it gives CASSTSRGWGGTEAFF.

This clone has only one observation. The V call is TRBV9, the J call TRBJ2-7, with unresolved D. This CDR3 comprises 14 residues. The germline V and J ends were trimmed by 0 bases and 3 bases, with 10 bases remaining between them. Germline CDR1 and CDR2: SGDLS and YYNGEE. This chain's CDR3 is CASSVGQENYEQYF. As DNA, the CDR3 is TGTGCCAGCAGCGTAGGGCAAGAGAACTACGAGCAGTACTTC.

This chain links TRBV7-3 with TRBJ1-6; unclear D gene. Germline CDR1 is SGHTA and CDR2 is FQGTGA. With 0 bases removed from V and 7 bases from J, the gap between germline ends came to 4 bases. The length of the CDR3 is 13 residues. Written as DNA, the CDR3 is TGTGCCAGCAGCTTAACGTGGAATTCACCCCTCCACTTT. Its protein is CASSLTWNSPLHF.

The chain links TRBV19 to TRBJ1-1; D perhaps matches TRBD1 (5 bases). The CDR3 has 15 residues. In germline, CDR1 is LNHDA, CDR2 SQIVND (reference sequence). V gave up 3 bases and J gave up 5 bases, with 16 bases separating them. As DNA, the CDR3 is TGTGCCAGTAGTATGGGGTCGGCGGGGGGGACTGAAGCTTTCTTT. Protein sequence: CASSMGSAGGTEAFF.

V gene TRBV6-6 combines with J gene TRBJ2-1, with a possible D match to TRBD2 (5 bases). V lost 4 bases to trimming and J lost 11 bases, with 18 bases between them. CDR1 and CDR2 from the germline V gene are MNHNY and SVGAGI (reference sequence). CDR3 length equals 14 residues. DNA of the CDR3: TGTGCCAGCAGTTTGGACCAGCCGGGGTTGAAGCAGTTCTTC. It specifies CASSLDQPGLKQFF.

The genes are TRBV28 and TRBJ1-2, with unresolved D. V gave up 3 bases and J gave up 2 bases, with 4 bases separating them. From germline, CDR1 is MDHEN and CDR2 SYDVKM. This CDR3 region has 12 residues. The CDR3 is CASSFPNYGYTF. The CDR3 nucleotides read TGTGCCAGCAGTTTTCCCAACTATGGCTACACCTTC.

This clone came up a few times. The V call is TRBV30, the J call TRBJ2-7, with a weak D call TRBD1 (6 bases). The germline CDR1 and CDR2 sequences are GTSNPN and SVGIG (reference sequence). This CDR3 is 13 amino acids long. V was cut by 7 bases and J by 3 bases, with 16 bases left in between. The CDR3 nucleotides are TGTGCCTCTTCCGGGACAAACTTCTACGAGCAGTACTTC. Amino acids: CASSGTNFYEQYF. Drawing the rest from reference TRBV30 and TRBJ2-7, the complete variable domain is SQTIHQWPATLVQPVGSPLSLECTVEGTSNPNLYWYRQAAGRGLQLLFYSVGIGQISSEVPQNLSASRPQDRQFILSSKKLLLSDSGFYLCASSGTNFYEQYFGPGTRLTVT.

V usage is TRBV28 and J usage is TRBJ2-1; tentatively, D is TRBD2 (6 bases). The germline V gene encodes CDR1 MDHEN and CDR2 SYDVKM. The CDR3 sequence is 13 residues long. Trimming took 4 bases from V and 9 from J, leaving 13 bases between them. CDR3 nucleotides: TGTGCCAGCAGTTCCGGGGGAACGGGTGAGCAGTTCTTC. Its translation: CASSSGGTGEQFF.

This clone appeared a single time. The chain links TRBV12-3 or TRBV12-4 to TRBJ2-1; no reliable D call. Deletions cut 3 bases from V and 7 bases from J, with 7 bases between. This CDR3 is 12 amino acids long. CDR3 loop: CASSFDQNEQFF. DNA of the CDR3: TGTGCCAGCAGTTTCGACCAGAATGAGCAGTTCTTC.